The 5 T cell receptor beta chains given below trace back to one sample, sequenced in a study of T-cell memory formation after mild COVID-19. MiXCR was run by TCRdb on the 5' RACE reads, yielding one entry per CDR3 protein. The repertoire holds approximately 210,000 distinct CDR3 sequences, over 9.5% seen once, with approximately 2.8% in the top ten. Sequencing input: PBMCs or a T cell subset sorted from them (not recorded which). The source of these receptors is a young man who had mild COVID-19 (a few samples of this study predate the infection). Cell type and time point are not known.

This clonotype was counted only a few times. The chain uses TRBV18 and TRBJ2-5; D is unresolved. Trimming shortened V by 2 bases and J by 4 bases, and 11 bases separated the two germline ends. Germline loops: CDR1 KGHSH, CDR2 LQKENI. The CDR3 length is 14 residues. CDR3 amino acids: CASSPMAVVETQYF. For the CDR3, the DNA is TGTGCCAGCTCACCAATGGCAGTAGTAGAGACCCAGTACTTC.

The DNA for the CDR3 is TGTGCCAGCGGCGTGTCAGCAGAAAAACTGTTTTTT. It codes for CASGVSAEKLFF. The V gene is TRBV6-6, the J gene TRBJ1-4; unclear D gene. The CDR3 totals 12 residues. V was pared by 8 bases and J by 8 bases, with 12 bases between. CDR1 and CDR2 (germline): MNHNY, SVGAGI (reference sequence).

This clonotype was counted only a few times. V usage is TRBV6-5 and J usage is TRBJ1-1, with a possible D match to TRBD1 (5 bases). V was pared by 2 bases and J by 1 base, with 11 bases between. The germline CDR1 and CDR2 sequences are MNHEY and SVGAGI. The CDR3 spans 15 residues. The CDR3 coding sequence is TGTGCCAGCAGTTACGGCGGGACCGCGAACACTGAAGCTTTCTTT. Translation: CASSYGGTANTEAFF.

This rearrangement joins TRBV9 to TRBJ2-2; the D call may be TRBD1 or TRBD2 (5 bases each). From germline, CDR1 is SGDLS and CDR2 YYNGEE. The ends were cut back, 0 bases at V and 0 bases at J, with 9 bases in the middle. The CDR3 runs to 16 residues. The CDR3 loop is CASSVAGSPNTGELFF. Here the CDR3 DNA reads TGTGCCAGCAGCGTAGCAGGGAGCCCGAACACCGGGGAGCTGTTTTTT.

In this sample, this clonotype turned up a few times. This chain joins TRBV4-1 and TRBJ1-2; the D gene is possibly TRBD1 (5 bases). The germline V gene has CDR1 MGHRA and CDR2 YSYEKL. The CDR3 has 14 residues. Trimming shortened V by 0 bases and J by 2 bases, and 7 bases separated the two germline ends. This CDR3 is CASSQERGNYGYTF. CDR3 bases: TGCGCCAGCAGCCAAGAACGGGGCAACTATGGCTACACCTTC.